This T cell receptor (beta chain) was sequenced during a study of neurological immune-mediated disorders. TCRdb redid the calling of the 5' RACE reads with MiXCR, one entry per CDR3 protein. The sample holds some 79,000 distinct CDR3 sequences, 14% seen once. Looked up from germline, CDR1 is MDHEN and CDR2 is SYDVKM. Trimming shortened V by 3 bases and J by 5 bases, and 7 bases separated the two germline ends. The CDR3 sequence is 13 residues long. Study-wide results and limits: Expanded clones shared no identical CDR3 amino acid sequences across subjects, which suggested private TCR-beta repertoires in all groups.

Among the participants, healthy controls were blood bank volunteers in Maryland, USA. Stored at -80 C, 2 million PBMCs were the source of the unsorted libraries. This clonotype was recorded at least ten times. The antigen remains unidentified. Sequenced sample: PBMCs. The receptor's source is a woman aged 45 to 65 in good health. V and J are TRBV28 and TRBJ2-2; D not certain. The CDR3, as DNA: TGTGCCAGCAGTTTCCCTCTTACCGGGGAGCTGTTTTTT. Translation gives CASSFPLTGELFF. Variable domain in full (rest from reference TRBV28 and TRBJ2-2): DVKVTQSSRYLVKRTGEKVFLECVQDMDHENMFWYRQDPGLGLRLIYFSYDVKMKEKGDIPEGYSVSREKKERFSLILESASTNQTSMYLCASSFPLTGELFFGEGSRLTVL.